This T cell receptor beta chain was identified during a study of cytomegalovirus exposure and HLA in healthy donors. PCR primers comprised 60 Vbeta and 13 Jbeta primers. Method: immunoSEQ multiplex PCR; TCRdb's copy keeps in-frame clones and lacks some. Counted here are about 140,000 clones, approximately 84% occurring once; the ten biggest clones make up approximately 1.5%. The germline gives CDR1 SGHTS, CDR2 YDEGEE. This CDR3 is built from 14 residues. With V trimmed by 2 bases and J by 2 bases, 2 bases remained unmatched. Material for sequencing was PBMCs. This rearrangement joins TRBV5-8 to TRBJ2-3, with 7 bases fitting TRBD1. The sequence derives from a man aged 25-45 years in good health and CMV-seropositive. This CDR3 is CASSFGTVTDTQYF. In DNA, the CDR3 is TGTGCCAGCAGCTTCGGGACAGTCACAGATACGCAGTATTTT.